Below are 12 T cell receptor beta chains sequenced from a single sample in a study of T cell responses to AZD1222 COVID-19 vaccine (dated by TCRdb to the early 2020s). The time point label on this specimen signifies: about 28 days (+/-7) after the second vaccine dose. Libraries came from the immunoSEQ multiplex PCR assay. Drawn from immuneACCESS, this table holds only the in-frame rearrangements with V and J called that TCRdb kept. Clones are partly lost; checked studies trace under half to an unresolved V gene and leave the rest unexplained. The sample profile shows more than 150,000 clones; 92% of them were found once. The ten largest clones take up 1.3% of the sample. The input for sequencing was peripheral blood, taken 28 days after the second AZD1222 dose. The receptors stem from an adult who received the AZD1222 COVID-19 vaccine.

This chain uses TRBV11-2 with TRBJ2-1; D not certain. V was shortened by 4 bases and J by 9 bases, with 7 bases between the two germline ends. CDR1 is SGHAT, CDR2 FQNNGV, per germline. The length of the CDR3 is 11 residues. CDR3 sequence: CASSYDLEQFF. In nucleotides, the CDR3 is TGTGCCAGCAGCTACGATCTTGAGCAGTTCTTC.

This clone was recorded only once. The chain joins TRBV18 to TRBJ2-2; a possible D gene is TRBD1 (6 bases). Germline V gene lookup returns CDR1 KGHSH and CDR2 LQKENI. The V gene lost 8 bases and the J gene lost 5 bases, with 15 bases spanning the gap. This CDR3 has 14 amino acids. CDR3 coding DNA: TGTGCCAGCACCTATAGACAGGAGACCGGGGAGCTGTTTTTT. It codes for CASTYRQETGELFF.

The J gene is TRBJ1-1, the V gene TRBV2; possible D gene TRBD1, 6 bases. V lost 9 bases and J 4 bases, leaving 12 bases between the germline ends. This CDR3 comprises 12 residues. CDR1 and CDR2 from the germline V gene are SNHLY and FYNNEI. DNA of the CDR3: TGTGCCAGTATTGAGGGGGGCACTGAAGCTTTCTTT. As protein: CASIEGGTEAFF.

The rearrangement uses TRBV27 and TRBJ1-1, with D perhaps TRBD1 (5 bases). Germline V gene sequence: CDR1 MNHEY, CDR2 SMNVEV (reference sequence). V was cut by 2 bases and J by 6 bases, with 13 bases left in between. This CDR3 comprises 14 residues. The CDR3 loop reads CASSLGGGLAEAFF. CDR3 bases: TGTGCCAGCAGTTTAGGGGGGGGTCTGGCTGAAGCTTTCTTT.

The chain is built from TRBV7-2 and TRBJ1-6; D gene uncertain. V was trimmed by 1 base and J by 9 bases, leaving 13 bases between them. The germline V gene encodes CDR1 SGHTA and CDR2 FQGNSA. The CDR3 covers 15 residues. The DNA of the CDR3 is TGTGCCAGCAGCTTAGATCGGGGAACACTTTCACCCCTCCACTTT. It is translated as CASSLDRGTLSPLHF. The entire variable domain, with the rest obtained from reference TRBV7-2 and TRBJ1-6, is as follows: GAGVSQSPSNKVTEKGKDVELRCDPISGHTALYWYRQSLGQGLEFLIYFQGNSAPDKSGLPSDRFSAERTGGSVSTLTIQRTQQEDSAVYLCASSLDRGTLSPLHFGNGTRLTVT.

The chain couples TRBV21-1 to TRBJ2-4; TRBD2 was called by the table and not checked on the DNA. TRBV21-1 is shown as a pseudogene. This CDR3 contains 13 residues. The CDR3 is CATTVGLKNIQYF. The DNA for the CDR3 is TGTGCCACCACGGTAGGACTTAAAAACATTCAGTACTTC.

V usage is TRBV15 and J usage is TRBJ2-3; 7 positions agree with TRBD1. Germline-derived CDR1 and CDR2 are LNHNV and YYDKDF (reference sequence). The CDR3 consists of 18 residues. The J segment lost 1 base and the V segment lost 1 base, leaving 11 bases of the junction unmatched. The CDR3 region is CATSRARGPKSRTDTQYF. The CDR3 nucleotides read TGTGCCACCAGCAGAGCAAGGGGGCCCAAGAGCCGCACAGATACGCAGTATTTT. The variable domain in full, completed from reference TRBV15 and TRBJ2-3, reads DAMVIQNPRYQVTQFGKPVTLSCSQTLNHNVMYWYQQKSSQAPKLLFHYYDKDFNNEADTPDNFQSRRPNTSFCFLDIRSPGLGDTAMYLCATSRARGPKSRTDTQYFGPGTRLTVL.

The chain links TRBV11-2 to TRBJ1-1; D unresolved. In germline, CDR1 is SGHAT, CDR2 FQNNGV. Trimming stripped 6 bases from V and 0 bases from J, with 8 bases between. There are 13 residues in the CDR3. DNA for the CDR3: TGTGCCAGCAGACCCCTGGTGAACACTGAAGCTTTCTTT. Amino acids: CASRPLVNTEAFF. Full variable domain (missing parts from reference TRBV11-2 and TRBJ1-1): EAGVAQSPRYKIIEKRQSVAFWCNPISGHATLYWYQQILGQGPKLLIQFQNNGVVDDSQLPKDRFSAERLKGVDSTLKIQPAKLEDSAVYLCASRPLVNTEAFFGQGTRLTVV.

This clone has just one count. V usage is TRBV5-1 and J usage is TRBJ2-7; D is possibly TRBD2 (6 bases). V was clipped by 1 base and J by 2 bases, with 7 bases between them. CDR1 is SGHRS, CDR2 YFSETQ, per germline. CDR3 length: 13 residues. The CDR3 DNA is TGCGCCAGCAGCTTGCCGGGGGCCTACGAGCAGTACTTC. Residues: CASSLPGAYEQYF.

The chain links TRBV5-4 to TRBJ2-2; TRBD2 matches at 7 bases. Germline loops: CDR1 SGHNT, CDR2 YYREEE (reference sequence). Germline trimming cut 3 bases from V and 5 bases from J; bases unmatched to any gene: 10. The CDR3 is 16 residues long. In nucleotides, the CDR3 is TGTGCCAGCAGCTGGGACGCTAGCGGCGGGACCGGGGAGCTGTTTTTT. Its translation is CASSWDASGGTGELFF.

V gene TRBV12-3 or TRBV12-4 combines with J gene TRBJ1-1; D unresolved. The V and J ends lost 3 bases and 4 bases respectively, with 9 bases between them. The CDR3 runs 13 residues. CDR3 residues: CASSLSRATEAFF. The CDR3 nucleotides read TGTGCCAGCAGTTTGTCACGGGCCACTGAAGCTTTCTTT.

The CDR3 DNA reads as TGTGCCAGTAGTACAAGGGGTGGCAAAAACATTCAGTACTTC. Amino acids: CASSTRGGKNIQYF. The rearrangement joins TRBV19 to TRBJ2-4; tentative D call: TRBD1 (5 bases). Trimming took off 4 bases at V and 3 bases at J, with 10 bases between the two ends. The CDR3 loop spans 14 amino acids. The germline CDR1 and CDR2 sequences are LNHDA and SQIVND (reference sequence).